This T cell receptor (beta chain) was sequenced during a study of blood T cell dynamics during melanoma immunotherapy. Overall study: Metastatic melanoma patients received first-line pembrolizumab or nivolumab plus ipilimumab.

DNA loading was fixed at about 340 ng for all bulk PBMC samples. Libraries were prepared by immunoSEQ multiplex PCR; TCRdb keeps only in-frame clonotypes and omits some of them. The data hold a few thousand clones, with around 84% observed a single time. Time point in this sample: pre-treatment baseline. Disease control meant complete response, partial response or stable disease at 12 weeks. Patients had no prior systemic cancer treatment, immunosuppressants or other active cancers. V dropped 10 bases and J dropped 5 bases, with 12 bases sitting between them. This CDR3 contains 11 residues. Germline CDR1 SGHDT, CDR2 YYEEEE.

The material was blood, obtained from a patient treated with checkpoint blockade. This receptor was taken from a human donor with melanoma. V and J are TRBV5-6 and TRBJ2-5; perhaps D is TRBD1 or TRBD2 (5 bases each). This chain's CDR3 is CASGRLETQYF. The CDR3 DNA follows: TGTGCCTCAGGGAGATTGGAGACCCAGTACTTC.